Sequencing of this T cell receptor (beta chain) was carried out in a study of blood T cells in healthy people across ages. Total RNA, at least 5.5 micrograms per sample, was extracted from PBMCs. Then a second PCR, running about 6 to 12 cycles, was carried out with a sample-barcoded 5' primer and a J-beta primer mix. The authors tagged each cDNA molecule using a template-switch adaptor with 12 random nucleotides. TCRdb recomputed calls from the 5' RACE reads with MiXCR, one row per CDR3 protein. The sample lists more than 900,000 distinct CDR3 sequences; 20% to 25% were seen once. This clonotype was found a few times. The sample also formed part of further work on T cells of mothers and their children. That source adds: Overlap ran slightly, non-significantly higher for related than unrelated mother-child pairs. Nobody spotted any persistent microchimeric T cell clones.

The receptor's source is a girl aged 2 to 10 in good health. Sequenced input: blood.

Here the CDR3 DNA reads TGCAGTGCTAGCGTTGAGGGAGAGCAGTACTTC. Protein sequence: CSASVEGEQYF. The V call is TRBV20-1, the J call TRBJ2-5, with D possibly TRBD2 on 5 matching bases. V was trimmed by 3 bases and J by 11 bases, leaving 13 bases between them. Germline V gene sequence: CDR1 DFQATT, CDR2 SNEGSKA (reference sequence). The CDR3 runs to 11 residues.